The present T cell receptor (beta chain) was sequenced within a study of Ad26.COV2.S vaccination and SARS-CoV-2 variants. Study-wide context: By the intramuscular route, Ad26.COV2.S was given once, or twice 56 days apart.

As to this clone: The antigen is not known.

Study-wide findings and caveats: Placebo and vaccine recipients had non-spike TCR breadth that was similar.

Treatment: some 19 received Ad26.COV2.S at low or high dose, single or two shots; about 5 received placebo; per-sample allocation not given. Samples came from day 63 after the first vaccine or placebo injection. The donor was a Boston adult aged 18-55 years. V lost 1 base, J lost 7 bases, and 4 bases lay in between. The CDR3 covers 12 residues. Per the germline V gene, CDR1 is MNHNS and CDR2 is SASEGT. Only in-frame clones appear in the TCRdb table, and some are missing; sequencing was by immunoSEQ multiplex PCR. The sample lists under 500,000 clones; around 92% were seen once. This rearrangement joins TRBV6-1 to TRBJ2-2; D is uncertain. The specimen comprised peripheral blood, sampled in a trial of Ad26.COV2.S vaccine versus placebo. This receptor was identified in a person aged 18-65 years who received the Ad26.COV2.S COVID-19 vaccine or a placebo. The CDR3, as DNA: TGTGCCAGCAGTGAAGTGGGCGGGGAGCTGTTTTTT. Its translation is CASSEVGGELFF.